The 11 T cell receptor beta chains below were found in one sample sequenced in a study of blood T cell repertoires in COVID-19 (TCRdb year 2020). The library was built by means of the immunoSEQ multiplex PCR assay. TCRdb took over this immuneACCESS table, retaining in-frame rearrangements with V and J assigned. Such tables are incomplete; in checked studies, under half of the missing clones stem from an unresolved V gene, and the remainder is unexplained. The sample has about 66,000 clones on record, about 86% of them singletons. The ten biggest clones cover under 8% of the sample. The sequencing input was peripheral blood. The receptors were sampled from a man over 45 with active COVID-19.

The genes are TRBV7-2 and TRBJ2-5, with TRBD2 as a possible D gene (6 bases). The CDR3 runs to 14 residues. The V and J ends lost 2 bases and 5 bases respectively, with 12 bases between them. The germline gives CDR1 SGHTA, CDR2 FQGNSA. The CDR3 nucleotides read TGTGCCAGCAGCTTAACTAGCCAAGCGGAGACCCAGTACTTC. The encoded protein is CASSLTSQAETQYF.

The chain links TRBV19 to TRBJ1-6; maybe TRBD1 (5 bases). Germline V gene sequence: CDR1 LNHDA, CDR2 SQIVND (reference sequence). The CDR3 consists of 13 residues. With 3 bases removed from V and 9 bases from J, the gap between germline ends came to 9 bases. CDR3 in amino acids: CASSIPRGSPLHF. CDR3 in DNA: TGTGCCAGTAGTATCCCAAGGGGTTCACCCCTCCACTTT.

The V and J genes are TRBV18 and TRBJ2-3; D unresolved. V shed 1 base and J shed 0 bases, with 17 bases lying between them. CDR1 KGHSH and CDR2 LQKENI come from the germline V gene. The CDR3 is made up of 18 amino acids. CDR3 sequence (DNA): TGTGCCAGCTCACCACTCACAGCAAAACTTAGAAGCACAGATACGCAGTATTTT. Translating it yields CASSPLTAKLRSTDTQYF.

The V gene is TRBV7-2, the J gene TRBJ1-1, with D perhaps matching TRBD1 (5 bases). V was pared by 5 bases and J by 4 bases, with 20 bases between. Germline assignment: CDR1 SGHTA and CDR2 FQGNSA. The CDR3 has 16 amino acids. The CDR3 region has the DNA TGTGCCAGCAGCCCGTACTTAGGCCAGGGTGGCACTGAAGCTTTCTTT. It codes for CASSPYLGQGGTEAFF.

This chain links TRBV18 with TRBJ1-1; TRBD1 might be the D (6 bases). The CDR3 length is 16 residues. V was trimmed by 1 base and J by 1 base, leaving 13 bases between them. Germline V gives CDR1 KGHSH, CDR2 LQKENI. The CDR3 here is CASSPLEVTGNTEAFF. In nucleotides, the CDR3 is TGTGCCAGCTCACCACTAGAAGTGACAGGGAACACTGAAGCTTTCTTT.

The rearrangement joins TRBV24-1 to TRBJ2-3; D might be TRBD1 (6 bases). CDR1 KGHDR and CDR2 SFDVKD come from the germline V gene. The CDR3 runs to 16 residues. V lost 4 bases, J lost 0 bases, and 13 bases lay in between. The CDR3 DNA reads TGTGCCACCAGTGAGTCCGGGACACCAAGCACAGATACGCAGTATTTT. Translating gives CATSESGTPSTDTQYF.

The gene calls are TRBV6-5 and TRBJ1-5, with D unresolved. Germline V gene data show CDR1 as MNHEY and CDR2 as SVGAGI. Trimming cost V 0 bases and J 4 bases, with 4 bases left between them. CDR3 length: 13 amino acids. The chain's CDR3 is CASSYSSNQPQHF. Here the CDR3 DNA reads TGTGCCAGCAGTTACTCTTCGAATCAGCCCCAGCATTTT.

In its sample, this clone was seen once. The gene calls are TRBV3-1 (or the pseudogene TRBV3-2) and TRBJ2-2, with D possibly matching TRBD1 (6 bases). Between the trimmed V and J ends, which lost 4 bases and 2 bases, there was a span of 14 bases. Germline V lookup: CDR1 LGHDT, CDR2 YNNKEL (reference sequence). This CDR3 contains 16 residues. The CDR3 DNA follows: TGTGCCAGCAGCCCACTCACAGGGATTAACACCGGGGAGCTGTTTTTT. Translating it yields CASSPLTGINTGELFF.

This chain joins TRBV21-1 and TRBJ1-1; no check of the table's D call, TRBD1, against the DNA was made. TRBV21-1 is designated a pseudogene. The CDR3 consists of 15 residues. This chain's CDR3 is CASSPRDRDFAEAFF. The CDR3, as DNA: TGTGCCAGCAGCCCTCGGGACAGGGATTTTGCTGAAGCTTTCTTT.

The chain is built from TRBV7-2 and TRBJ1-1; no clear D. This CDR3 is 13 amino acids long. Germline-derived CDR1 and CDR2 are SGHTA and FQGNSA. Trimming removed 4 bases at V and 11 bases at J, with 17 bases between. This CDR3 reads CASSSSPGFGAFF. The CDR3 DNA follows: TGTGCCAGCAGCTCCAGTCCGGGGTTTGGCGCTTTCTTT.

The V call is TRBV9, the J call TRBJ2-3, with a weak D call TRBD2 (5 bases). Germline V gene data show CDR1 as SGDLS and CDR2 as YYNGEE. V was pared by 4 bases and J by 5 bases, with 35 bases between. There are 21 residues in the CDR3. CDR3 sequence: CASSSPPQGLSQRYRGDTQYF. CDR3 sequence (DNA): TGTGCCAGCAGCTCCCCTCCACAAGGACTCTCCCAGAGGTATCGCGGAGATACGCAGTATTTT.